A selection of T cell receptor beta chains follows, all from one sample in a study of blood T cell repertoires in COVID-19. TCRdb keeps only in-frame clones here, not all; method: immunoSEQ multiplex PCR. This table holds under 400,000 clones, more than 70% found once. Sequencing was performed on PBMCs or T cells enriched from blood (not recorded which). The origin of the receptors is a woman in her 30s who had been exposed to COVID-19. Both conserved end residues are part of each CDR3. A D gene is named only where the DNA matches it firmly. Not every row has a clone size; where given, it reads once, few, many or a size class.

clone_size j_call d_call v_call cdr3_aa cdr3_nt
. TRBJ1-4 TRBD1 TRBV6-2/TRBV6-3 CASSPTGVPNEKLFF TGTGCCAGCAGCCCTACAGGGGTACCTAATGAAAAACTGTTTTTT
. TRBJ2-5 TRBD1 TRBV11-2 CASSLWTGAETQYF TGTGCCAGCAGCTTATGGACAGGGGCGGAGACCCAGTACTTC
once TRBJ2-7 TRBD1 TRBV2 CASGVRTGSYEQYF TGTGCCAGCGGGGTCCGGACAGGCTCCTACGAGCAGTACTTC
few TRBJ2-7 . TRBV29-1 CSFGSGHGDEQYF TGCAGCTTTGGCTCGGGTCACGGGGACGAGCAGTACTTC
. TRBJ1-5 TRBD1 TRBV28 CASIGDRDYQPQHF TGTGCCAGCATCGGGGACAGGGACTATCAGCCCCAGCATTTT
. TRBJ1-1 TRBD1 TRBV5-1 CASSLGTGYNTEAFF TGCGCCAGCAGCTTGGGGACAGGGTATAACACTGAAGCTTTCTTT
. TRBJ2-7 . TRBV4-1 CASSQEPGDVYEQYF TGCGCCAGCAGCCAAGAACCGGGAGATGTATACGAGCAGTACTTC
. TRBJ2-7 . TRBV11-2 CASSSEGWDSKTYEQYF TGTGCCAGCAGCTCCGAGGGGTGGGACTCCAAGACCTACGAGCAGTACTTC
. TRBJ1-1 . TRBV18 CASSPRDLVVRNTEAFF TGTGCCAGCTCACCACGAGATTTGGTAGTAAGGAACACTGAAGCTTTCTTT
. TRBJ2-1 TRBD2 TRBV5-4 CASSTPSGSSYNEQFF TGTGCCAGCAGCACCCCCAGCGGGAGCTCCTACAATGAGCAGTTCTTC
. TRBJ1-4 . TRBV27 CASTGMANEKLFF TGTGCCAGCACGGGGATGGCTAATGAAAAACTGTTTTTT
. TRBJ2-7 TRBD2 TRBV11-2 CASSLGLAGIGEQYF TGTGCCAGCAGCCTGGGACTAGCGGGAATCGGGGAGCAGTACTTC
few TRBJ1-5 . TRBV27 CASGAGQPQHF TGTGCCAGCGGGGCGGGGCAGCCCCAGCATTTT
. TRBJ2-2 TRBD2 TRBV27 CASSRAGVRNTGELFF TGTGCCAGCAGTAGAGCGGGAGTAAGGAACACCGGGGAGCTGTTTTTT
. TRBJ2-7 TRBD1 TRBV2 CASRQGQGASYEQYF TGTGCCAGCAGACAGGGACAGGGGGCATCCTACGAGCAGTACTTC
. TRBJ1-2 TRBD1 TRBV3-1/TRBV3-2 CASSPWGQGRNGYTF TGTGCCAGCAGCCCCTGGGGACAGGGGCGGAATGGCTACACCTTC
. TRBJ1-1 TRBD1 TRBV11-2 CASSRDRAGRAFF TGTGCCAGCAGCCGGGACAGGGCAGGGAGAGCTTTCTTT
. TRBJ1-3 TRBD1 TRBV3-1/TRBV3-2 CASSQGIGNRGTSGNTIYF TGTGCCAGCAGCCAAGGAATCGGCAACAGGGGAACTTCTGGAAACACCATATATTTT
. TRBJ1-1 TRBD1 TRBV5-1 CASSLAPTGSTEAFF TGCGCCAGCAGCTTGGCCCCGACAGGGTCCACTGAAGCTTTCTTT
. TRBJ2-1 . TRBV6-6 CASSYRSPGLLLSYNEQFF TGTGCCAGCAGCTACAGGTCACCGGGACTTCTTCTTTCCTACAATGAGCAGTTCTTC
. TRBJ1-5 . TRBV27 CASSSDRYSNQPQHF TGTGCCAGCAGCTCCGACAGGTATAGCAATCAGCCCCAGCATTTT